These T cell receptor beta chains were read from a single sample in a study of post-analysis software for immune sequencing data. TCRdb reprocessed the PCR reads with MiXCR, giving one entry per CDR3 protein. The sample shows hundreds of thousands of distinct CDR3 sequences, roughly three fifths of them seen only once. The sequencing input was blood. The receptors shown here come from a girl aged 2 to 10 with multiple sclerosis. The CDR3 runs from the conserved cysteine through the conserved F or W. The D gene is left open where the match is weak. Not all rows give a size; the values are once, few, many and, for expanded clones, a class.

TRBJ2-5 . TRBV28 . TGTGCCAGCAGCCTCAGCTCGACTTTTGAGACCCAGTACTTC CASSLSSTFETQYF
TRBJ1-5 . TRBV12-3/TRBV12-4 . TGTGCCAGCAGTTGGCAGGGGTACAATCAGCCCCAGCATTTT CASSWQGYNQPQHF
TRBJ2-5 . TRBV3-1 . TGTGCCAGCAGCCAAGATTCGGGGGCTCAAGAGACCCAGTACTTC CASSQDSGAQETQYF
TRBJ2-7 few TRBV12-3/TRBV12-4 . TGTGCCAGCAGCCCTACAGGGATTGGGGAGCAGTACTTC CASSPTGIGEQYF
TRBJ1-2 . TRBV29-1 . TGCAGCGTTGAGACCGTCGATGGCTACACCTTC CSVETVDGYTF
TRBJ1-2 . TRBV6-2/TRBV6-3 . TGTGCCAGCAGTTACCCGACAGATTATGGCTACACCTTC CASSYPTDYGYTF
TRBJ2-1 . TRBV5-5 . TGTGCCAGCAGCTTGGCACCTCTTTGGCATGAGCAGTTCTTC CASSLAPLWHEQFF
TRBJ2-5 . TRBV6-6 TRBD1 TGTGCCAGCAGTGCTGGACCGGGACAGCGAACCCAAGAGACCCAGTACTTC CASSAGPGQRTQETQYF
TRBJ2-7 . TRBV10-3 TRBD1 TGTGCCATCAGGAGACAGGGGAGGTACGAGCAGTACTTC CAIRRQGRYEQYF
TRBJ1-5 . TRBV7-2 . TGTGCCAGCAGCCTACAAGGGCCAGATAACGGCCAGCCCCAGCATTTT CASSLQGPDNGQPQHF
TRBJ2-1 . TRBV20-1 . TGCAGTGCTAGAGTCCCAGCACTTCAAGGGTGGCAGTTCTTC CSARVPALQGWQFF
TRBJ2-6 . TRBV6-1 TRBD1 TGTGCCAGCAGTGAAGGACAGGGAATCTCTGGGGCCAACGTCCTGACTTTC CASSEGQGISGANVLTF
TRBJ2-1 few TRBV25-1 TRBD2 TGTGCCAGCAGTGTATCGGGAGGGCCGGTCGATGAGCAGTTCTTC CASSVSGGPVDEQFF
TRBJ2-5 . TRBV7-6 . TGTGCCAGCAGCTTAGAATCCGTCACGGGCCGGGTGGCCCAGTACTTC CASSLESVTGRVAQYF
TRBJ2-7 . TRBV3-1 . TGTTCCAGCAGCCAACCGGGACCCACGGGGGAGCAGTACTTC CSSSQPGPTGEQYF
TRBJ2-1 . TRBV7-2 . TGTGCCAGCAGCCCCCCGGGACACGGAAGGGGCGAGCAGTTCTTC CASSPPGHGRGEQFF
TRBJ2-3 . TRBV7-9 . TGTGCCAGCAACGGACAGCTCACAGATACGCAGTATTTT CASNGQLTDTQYF
TRBJ2-5 . TRBV12-3/TRBV12-4 . TGTGCCAGCAGTAGTCAAAGCGCGGAGACCCAGTACTTC CASSSQSAETQYF
TRBJ2-7 few TRBV29-1 . TGCAGCGTTGAACTCGGATCTAGCGAGGGCTACGAGCAGTACTTC CSVELGSSEGYEQYF
TRBJ2-1 . TRBV2 . TGTGCCAGTGGGTTCGGATTTTTTGGGTCCAATGAGCAGTTCTTC CASGFGFFGSNEQFF
TRBJ2-5 . TRBV5-1 . TGCGCCAGCAGCTCGACGGCAGTCGTCCAAGAGACCCAGTACTTC CASSSTAVVQETQYF
TRBJ2-3 few TRBV11-3 TRBD2 TGTGCCAGCAGCGGTAGCGGGAGGGCCGGAGCAGATACGCAGTATTTT CASSGSGRAGADTQYF
TRBJ2-3 . TRBV29-1 TRBD2 TGCAGCTCCACCATAACTAGCGGCACAGATACGCAGTATTTT CSSTITSGTDTQYF
TRBJ2-7 . TRBV10-3 . TGTGCCATCAGTGAGCCTGATCGGGCCCCCTACGAGCAGTACTTC CAISEPDRAPYEQYF
TRBJ2-5 few TRBV28 . TGTGCCAGCAGTTTCCTCAGAGATGTTCGGCAAGAGACCCAGTACTTC CASSFLRDVRQETQYF
TRBJ2-1 . TRBV5-1 . TGCGCCAGCAGCTTGGGGGGCAGGGGTTCATCAGAGTTCTTC CASSLGGRGSSEFF
TRBJ2-5 . TRBV20-1 TRBD1 TGCAGTGCTAGGGTTACAGGGGGCAATGGATTGGAGACCCAGTACTTC CSARVTGGNGLETQYF
TRBJ2-7 . TRBV20-1 . TGCAGTGCTAGCACCCAGTACGAGCAGTACTTC CSASTQYEQYF
TRBJ2-3 . TRBV6-5 . TGTGCCAGCAGTCCCGGTTGGACAGATACGCAGTATTTT CASSPGWTDTQYF
TRBJ1-2 . TRBV5-1 . TGCGCCAGCAGCTTGGACGGGGGCATCTATGGCTACACCTTC CASSLDGGIYGYTF
TRBJ2-3 . TRBV12-3/TRBV12-4 TRBD2 TGTGCCAGCACAGCGGGAGGGGGCACAGATACGCAGTATTTT CASTAGGGTDTQYF
TRBJ2-5 . TRBV4-3 . TGCGCCAGCAGCCAAGATCTTACACGCCAAGAGACCCAGTACTTC CASSQDLTRQETQYF
TRBJ1-2 . TRBV7-2 TRBD1 TGTGCCAGCAGCTCGGGGACAGGGGGCGCGCACAACTATGGCTACACCTTC CASSSGTGGAHNYGYTF